This paragraph reports one TCR beta chain. The sample belongs to a study of PD-L1 blockade in urothelial cancer. Study overall: It was at 3 weeks (second dose) and 6 weeks after treatment start that blood was analyzed. Blood-derived samples held a median about 150,000 T cells.

The germline CDR1 and CDR2 sequences are LGHNA and YNFKEQ. Trimming shortened V by 1 base and J by 4 bases, and 7 bases separated the two germline ends. This CDR3 comprises 14 residues. Sequenced by immunoSEQ multiplex PCR; TCRdb stores in-frame clones only, minus some. The table has 50,000 or so clones, about four fifths seen once; the top ten hold 4% to 5%. This material consisted of PBMCs, taken around atezolizumab (anti-PD-L1) treatment. V usage is TRBV4-2 and J usage is TRBJ1-4; D remains ambiguous. The sequence came from a man between 65 and 80 years old with urothelial cancer. The CDR3 coding sequence is TGTGCCAGCAGCCAAGTGCAGGTTAATGAAAAACTGTTTTTT. It yields the protein CASSQVQVNEKLFF.